This T cell receptor beta chain is from a study of cytomegalovirus exposure and HLA in healthy donors listed by TCRdb under 2017. Study-level background: In an earlier analysis of 587 of the donors, roughly 300 Gb of sequence data and approximately 120 million unique TCR beta sequences from about 179 million T cells were reported. To study patterns of TCR occurrence, a later analysis re-analyzed previously published TCR beta repertoires from just over 650 donors and added high-resolution HLA genotyping. An early release that covered 640 HLA-typed donors contained approximately 300 gigabases of sequencing data and 65 million to 100 million unique TCR sequences. The study combined high-throughput TCR immunosequencing, statistical association of individual TCRs with disease status, and machine learning to predict cytomegalovirus infection status. The study used immunosequencing to profile the T cell repertoires of approximately 630 subjects and linked those repertoires to cytomegalovirus serostatus. In an earlier analysis of over 550 of the donors, high-throughput TCR beta sequencing was used to judge whether each TCR beta V gene segment behaved as functional or pseudogenic. Donor age, sex, ethnicity and CMV serostatus were collected together with the repertoire data. The aim of the study was to test whether cataloging public T cell receptors could identify signatures of past pathogen exposure. Every repertoire in the discovery cohort had been generated on one and the same sequencing platform. Class I and class II HLA loci were covered by the typing at four-digit resolution. Among the 398 genotyped donors, around 81% belonged to the genetic ancestry cluster associated with self-reported Caucasian donors. In a later genetic analysis, genome-wide SNP genotypes for about 55% of the roughly 700 donors were used, and that subset was treated as a discovery cohort. Among some 410 genotyped donors of the cohort, an average of around 250,000 unique TCR beta nucleotide sequences was sequenced per donor, of which roughly 17% were non-productive. Typing coverage varied by locus: roughly 629-640 donors for A, B, C, DRB1 and DQB1; roughly 520 for DQA1; approximately 610 for DPA1; fewer than 480 for DPB1. Along with the approximately 600-subject first cohort, a separate validation cohort of more than 90 different subjects was used. The later analysis used no new phenotypic data to find candidate immune exposures, relying instead on TCR beta sequences and their occurrence across donors. About five DR-DQ haplotypes were treated as single units for association and clustering because of strong linkage in the cohort.

The junction shows trimming of 7 bases on V and 1 base on J, plus 16 bases between the germline ends. There are 15 amino acids in the CDR3, from cysteine to phenylalanine inclusive. CDR3 DNA only is kept here, 45 bases in frame from base 1. Taken from the germline V gene, the CDR1 and CDR2 loops are SGHVS and FQNEAQ. A remark on this clone: This clone's antigen is unknown. There are no base qualities to consult, and no much larger clone falls within one base.

General findings and caveats noted by the study authors: A group of highly shared sequence variants was considered likely to be a technical artifact of the sequencing pipeline. Compared with equally common non-associated chains, HLA-associated TCR beta chains in a later analysis were more clonally expanded and had lower generation probabilities. Cytomegalovirus status was reported to be diagnosed by the classifier with high specificity and sensitivity in both the original and validation cohorts. The earlier analysis of some 560 of the donors excluded approximately 17 rarely observed V segments, including chromosome 9 orphons, because counts were too low. Some IMGT-functional V segments, including TRBV6-2 and TRBV6-3, could not be told apart with the 87-base-pair reads, so those segments were excluded. In vitro tests confirmed that a few of the cytomegalovirus-associated TCR beta chains recognize cytomegalovirus antigens. Because HLA typing was unavailable for some donors at each locus, only the typed subset was used in association tests. Compared with the roughly 670-donor mean, donors in an Asian-associated ancestry cluster had fewer N-insertions in productive TCRs, according to a later genetic analysis. V-gene and J-gene trimming of TCR beta chains was associated with a missense DCLRE1C variant in a later genetic analysis, and the association was replicated in an independent cohort. While some public TCRs were present in many individuals, most TCR sequences turned up only very rarely across donors. Sequencing depth was assumed to be roughly uniform across donors in the presence/absence analyses, though that assumption may not hold. In a later analysis, 15,000 to 20,000 TCR beta sequences were associated with specific HLA alleles at a false discovery rate of 0.05. Only TCR beta chains were sequenced in this cohort, and the absence of alpha or paired-chain data limited detectable features. In a later analysis, the rate of TCR association differed among HLA loci, with DRB1 alleles having the most associated TCRs and HLA-C alleles having the fewest. A further reported finding was that TCR beta sequences accurately predicted the HLA-A and HLA-B alleles for most subjects in the first cohort. In a later analysis, most CMV-associated TCR beta chains were found to appear HLA-restricted, with HLA associations seemingly driven largely by CMV exposure. The only immune exposure information available for the cohort was CMV serostatus. Assigning TCR associations to individual alleles was difficult when HLA alleles, especially DR and DQ, strongly co-occurred. Linkage disequilibrium might explain the correlated functional status among segregating V segments, but an unknown experimental factor could not be ruled out. A total of roughly 160 TCR beta chains were listed by the study as associated with cytomegalovirus. The authors suggested that the approach could potentially be extended to other disease states and immunological phenotypes. Broadly in line with IMGT annotations, most TCR beta V segments showed up in productive rearrangements about 87% or about 30% of the time in an earlier analysis of a few hundred of the donors. According to a later analysis, parvovirus B19, influenza, CMV and Epstein-Barr virus appeared linked to several top co-occurrence clusters.

The cohort was made up of hundreds of healthy bone marrow donors. All cohort members were sampled while nominally healthy, although unrecorded immune exposures were likely present. The donor was CMV seronegative and belonged to the group of around 400 seronegative cohort members. Every donor gave a peripheral blood sample, and the peripheral blood mononuclear cells from that sample were used for TCR beta sequencing. The Qiagen DNeasy Blood Extraction Kit was used to extract genomic DNA from the blood cell samples. Library method: the immunoSEQ multiplex PCR assay. For the multiplex PCR, a mixture combining 60 forward primers for TCR Vbeta segments and 13 reverse primers for TCR Jbeta segments was used. The CDR3 region of rearranged TCR beta genes was amplified from genomic DNA with a multiplex PCR assay. The Illumina HiSeq System was used to sequence the amplified TCR beta libraries as 87-base-pair reads. Processing in the source paper ran as follows. A later analysis counted 65 million to 90 million unique TCR beta chains across the 550 to 800 repertoires, and 9.5 million to 11 million of these chains were shared by at least two donors. Raw reads were error-corrected and collapsed into unique sequences by a nearest-neighbor algorithm in which closely related sequences were merged to remove PCR and sequencing errors. Alignment of CDR3 sequences to IMGT reference sequences was used to assign V, D and J gene segments. For a sequence to be retained, a match of at least six nucleotides was required to both a V gene segment and a J gene segment. A rearrangement counted as productive if the CDR3 had no stop codons and remained in frame with V and J, and every other rearrangement counted as non-productive. Following IMGT convention, CDR3 was defined as the stretch from the second conserved V-encoded cysteine to the conserved J-encoded phenylalanine. The earlier analysis of about 590 of the donors excluded sequences that lacked an unambiguous match to a single V gene segment. An earlier analysis of fewer than 750 of the donors called V segments functional above 56.7% productive rearrangements and segregating when the between-donor standard deviation exceeded 5%. A statistical classification framework was built to diagnose cytomegalovirus status from the catalog of TCR beta chain sequences. In a later analysis, TCR nucleotide sequences were compared against IMGT/GENE-DB human TR gene sequences so that V and J genes could be assigned. A later analysis assigned CDR3 sequences and most-parsimonious VDJ recombination scenarios with the TCRdist pipeline. A later analysis defined each TCR beta chain by its CDR3 amino acid sequence plus V-gene family, and excluded reads lacking a unique V-gene family. A later analysis removed 592 highly shared, low-generation-probability nucleotide sequences to deal with suspected cross-contamination and a sequencing artifact. In a later analysis, a clonal expansion index for each public chain was calculated from normalized within-repertoire ranks of inferred template counts. In a later analysis, generation probabilities were computed with a VDJ recombination model fitted to out-of-frame rearrangements, and the resulting probabilities were checked against IGoR. In a later analysis, hypergeometric tests were used to score TCR-TCR, TCR-HLA and TCR-CMV co-occurrence, with a repertoire-size bias correction applied to TCR pairs. A later analysis estimated false discovery rates by permuting HLA or CMV assignments 20 times. In a later analysis, co-occurring TCRs were grouped with DBSCAN, and TCRdist sequence similarity was added when clustering was performed within HLA-allele-positive subsets. Repertoires with fewer than 30,000 or more than 120,000 public chains, plus five repertoires with anomalous nucleotide sharing, were excluded from co-occurrence clustering. TCRdb's version of the immuneACCESS table is confined to in-frame rearrangements and falls short of the full clone set. An unresolved V gene accounts for under half of the shortfall where checked; the remainder is of unknown origin. V, J and clone size reflect that table, while D and trimming were determined from the DNA. The sample profile shows around 130,000 clones; about 84% of them were found once. Clones ranked in the top ten supply approximately 1.1% of the sample.

The TCR sequence derives from a boy aged 5 to 17 in good health and CMV-seronegative. Sample: PBMCs. This chain is built from TRBV7-8 and TRBJ2-5; possibly the D gene is TRBD1, per 5 matching bases. The encoded CDR3 is CASTRTRTSQETQYF. The nucleotides are TGTGCCAGCACCCGGACACGAACGAGCCAAGAGACCCAGTACTTC.